The rows below give T cell receptor beta chains drawn from one sample of a study of identical twins. Via MiXCR, TCRdb re-called the 5' RACE reads, giving one row per CDR3 protein. The table includes nearly 900,000 distinct CDR3 sequences, about 12% detected once. These data were also filed under a second study, of yellow fever vaccine responses in identical twins.

The source material was PBMCs. The receptors derive from a young woman in good health. CDR3s include the opening cysteine and the closing phenylalanine or tryptophan. The D gene is left open where the match is weak. Clone size is shown for a subset of rows, as once, few, many or a class of expanded clone.

d_gene,abundance,v_gene,j_gene,CDR3nt,CDR3aa
TRBD2,few,TRBV14,TRBJ2-1,TGTGCCAGCAGCCCCACTCGGGCACAAGCTAGCGGATCCTCCTACAATGAGCAGTTCTTC,CASSPTRAQASGSSYNEQFF
NA,few,TRBV5-6,TRBJ2-3,TGTGCCAGCATTAGTGGGTCAGATACGCAGTATTTT,CASISGSDTQYF
TRBD1,NA,TRBV5-1,TRBJ2-1,TGCGCCAGTATACCGGGGACAGGGGTTGGAGGTGAGCAGTTCTTC,CASIPGTGVGGEQFF
NA,NA,TRBV7-6,TRBJ2-1,TGTGCCAGCAGCTTAGCGGCCCGCCTCGACAATGAGCAGTTCTTC,CASSLAARLDNEQFF
NA,few,TRBV5-4,TRBJ2-1,TGTGCCAGCAGCTTTGGCCCCCCGGCGGGTGATGAGCAGTTCTTC,CASSFGPPAGDEQFF
TRBD2,few,TRBV11-2,TRBJ2-5,TGTGCCAGCAGCCGACTAGCGGGGTACCAAGAGACCCAGTACTTC,CASSRLAGYQETQYF
NA,few,TRBV15,TRBJ2-1,TGTGCCACCAGCAGAGTAGACAACTACAATGAGCAGTTCTTC,CATSRVDNYNEQFF
TRBD2,NA,TRBV9,TRBJ2-3,TGTGCCAGCAGCCACGGGGCGGGAGACGGGACAGATACGCAGTATTTT,CASSHGAGDGTDTQYF
NA,NA,TRBV2,TRBJ2-1,TGTGCCAGCAGCGAAAGGTGGTCCAATGAGCAGTTCTTC,CASSERWSNEQFF
NA,few,TRBV20-1,TRBJ1-1,TGCAGTGCTAGCTCCGGGGTCCCGAACACTGAAGCTTTCTTT,CSASSGVPNTEAFF
NA,NA,TRBV4-1,TRBJ2-7,TGCGCCAGCAGCCAAGGGGTTCCCCAGGAGCCCTACGAGCAGTACTTC,CASSQGVPQEPYEQYF
NA,NA,TRBV14,TRBJ2-2,TGTGCCAGCAGCCGTATCGGGGTGGTTTTGGACGCCGGGGAGCTGTTTTTT,CASSRIGVVLDAGELFF
NA,few,TRBV25-1,TRBJ1-4,TGTGCCAGCAGCATCGGGCGGAATAATGAAAAACTGTTTTTT,CASSIGRNNEKLFF
NA,NA,TRBV7-9,TRBJ2-6,TGTGCCAGCAGCCCACTAACCCTCTCTGGGGCCAACGTCCTGACTTTC,CASSPLTLSGANVLTF
NA,few,TRBV3-1,TRBJ1-1,TGTGCCAGCAGCCAATACAACATGAACACTGAAGCTTTCTTT,CASSQYNMNTEAFF
TRBD1,few,TRBV5-1,TRBJ2-3,TGCGCCAGCAGCTTACCACGACAGGGTGTATCAGATACGCAGTATTTT,CASSLPRQGVSDTQYF
NA,few,TRBV6-1,TRBJ2-4,TGTGCCAGCAGATCCGGGTGGGGGGAAAACATTCAGTACTTC,CASRSGWGENIQYF
NA,many,TRBV12-3/TRBV12-4,TRBJ2-7,TGTGCCAGCAGTTTAGGTCCCCTCGAGCAGTACTTC,CASSLGPLEQYF
TRBD1,few,TRBV6-1,TRBJ1-5,TGTGCCAGCAGGACGGGACAGGGGAATCAGCCCCAGCATTTT,CASRTGQGNQPQHF
TRBD2,NA,TRBV2,TRBJ2-1,TGTGCCAGCGGACGGGGTAGCGGGGGCCACAATGAGCAGTTCTTC,CASGRGSGGHNEQFF
TRBD2,few,TRBV20-1,TRBJ2-1,TGCAGTGCTAGAGGGCTAGCGGGGGGGCTAGGGCAGTTCTTC,CSARGLAGGLGQFF
NA,many,TRBV5-1,TRBJ2-1,TGCGCCAGCAGCGTCCGACAGTTTGTATTGGGTGAGCAGTTCTTC,CASSVRQFVLGEQFF
NA,many,TRBV12-3/TRBV12-4,TRBJ2-7,TGTGCCAGCAGACAAAGCTCCTACGAGCAGTACTTC,CASRQSSYEQYF
NA,few,TRBV6-1,TRBJ1-6,TGTGCCAGCAGTGACGAGGAGGTATCCTCACCCCTCCACTTT,CASSDEEVSSPLHF
NA,NA,TRBV21-1,TRBJ1-1,TGTGCCAGCCGCCGGGACAGGGGAAGGGGGGGTTCTCAAAACACTGAAGCTTTCTTT,CASRRDRGRGGSQNTEAFF
NA,NA,TRBV29-1,TRBJ2-1,TGCAGCGTTGAAGCACCATCCGCTTTTAGTGAGCAGTTCTTC,CSVEAPSAFSEQFF
NA,few,TRBV9,TRBJ1-4,TGTGCCAGCAGCGTAGCGGCGGGGCTAAATGAAAAACTGTTTTTT,CASSVAAGLNEKLFF
TRBD2,NA,TRBV29-1,TRBJ2-5,TGCAGCGTTGTCCCGACTAGCGCCCAAGAGACCCAGTACTTC,CSVVPTSAQETQYF
NA,many,TRBV10-3,TRBJ2-3,TGTGCCGCATGGTCTCCAGGGACAGATACGCAGTATTTT,CAAWSPGTDTQYF
NA,few,TRBV11-3,TRBJ2-1,TGTGCCAGCAGCGGGGACAATCAATACAATGAGCAGTTCTTC,CASSGDNQYNEQFF
NA,NA,TRBV11-2,TRBJ2-3,TGTGCCAGCAGCTTAGATTCGTTTGGGGGCGCAGGCACAGATACGCAGTATTTT,CASSLDSFGGAGTDTQYF
NA,many,TRBV12-3/TRBV12-4,TRBJ2-7,TGTGCCAGCAGTACAAGACCTGCCGGCGAGCAGTACTTC,CASSTRPAGEQYF
NA,many,TRBV7-9,TRBJ1-5,TGTGCCAGCAGCTTAGGCGGGGGGTATCAGCCCCAGCATTTT,CASSLGGGYQPQHF
TRBD1,NA,TRBV9,TRBJ1-1,TGTGCCAGCAGCGCCCGGACAGGCTGGAACACTGAAGCTTTCTTT,CASSARTGWNTEAFF
TRBD1,few,TRBV29-1,TRBJ2-1,TGCAGCGTGGACAGGGAACTCTCCTACAATGAGCAGTTCTTC,CSVDRELSYNEQFF
NA,NA,TRBV14,TRBJ1-6,TGTGCCAGCAGCCAATGGGGCGAGGGTAATTCACCCCTCCACTTT,CASSQWGEGNSPLHF
NA,NA,TRBV3-1,TRBJ2-5,TGTGCCAGCAGCCAATTCAGAGGGGAGACCCAGTACTTC,CASSQFRGETQYF
NA,NA,TRBV6-1,TRBJ2-5,TGTGCCAGCAGCAACAGGGGGGGACAAGAGACCCAGTACTTC,CASSNRGGQETQYF
NA,few,TRBV7-9,TRBJ2-1,TGTGCCAGCAGCCATCCAGCCCGGGACGGCCTTTTCTATGAGCAGTTCTTC,CASSHPARDGLFYEQFF
NA,many,TRBV29-1,TRBJ2-2,TGCAGCGTTGCGGGGCAGACGGGGGCCGGGGAGCTGTTTTTT,CSVAGQTGAGELFF
TRBD1,NA,TRBV7-9,TRBJ1-2,TGTGCCAGCAGCTTACCCGGGACAGGGCCCGCTGTATATGGCTACACCTTC,CASSLPGTGPAVYGYTF
NA,NA,TRBV19,TRBJ1-2,TGTGCCAGTAGCACCGGGGTTAACTATGGCTACACCTTC,CASSTGVNYGYTF
NA,many,TRBV6-2/TRBV6-3,TRBJ1-6,TGTGCCAGCAGCGCGGACAGATCCTATAATTCACCCCTCCACTTT,CASSADRSYNSPLHF
TRBD2,NA,TRBV6-2/TRBV6-3,TRBJ2-1,TGTGCCAGCGGAGCGGGAGAGAGCTACAATGAGCAGTTCTTC,CASGAGESYNEQFF
NA,NA,TRBV28,TRBJ2-2,TGTGCCAGCAGTCCCTGGTTTCCCCAGGGACACAGTGACACCGGGGAGCTGTTTTTT,CASSPWFPQGHSDTGELFF
NA,few,TRBV3-1,TRBJ1-6,TGTGCCAGCAGCCAAGATGGACGGTATAATTCACCCCTCCACTTT,CASSQDGRYNSPLHF
NA,NA,TRBV3-1,TRBJ1-1,TGTGCCAGCAGACAGGGTCCCACTGAAGCTTTCTTT,CASRQGPTEAFF